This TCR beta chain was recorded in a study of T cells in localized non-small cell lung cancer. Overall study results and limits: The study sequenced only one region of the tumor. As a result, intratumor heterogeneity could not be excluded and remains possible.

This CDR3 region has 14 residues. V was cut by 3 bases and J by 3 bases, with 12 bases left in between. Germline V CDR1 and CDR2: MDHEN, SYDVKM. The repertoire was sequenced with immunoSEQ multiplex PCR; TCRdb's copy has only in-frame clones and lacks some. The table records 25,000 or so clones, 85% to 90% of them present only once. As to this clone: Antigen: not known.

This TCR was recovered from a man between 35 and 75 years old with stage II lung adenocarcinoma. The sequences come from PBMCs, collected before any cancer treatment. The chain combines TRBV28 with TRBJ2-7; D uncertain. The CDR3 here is CASSFTTGRYEQYF. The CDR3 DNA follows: TGTGCCAGCAGTTTTACGACTGGACGCTACGAGCAGTACTTC.